Below are 31 T cell receptor beta chains sequenced from a single sample in a study of vaccination and CD4 T cells after COVID-19. No antigens are known for them. Treatment here: roughly ten-day PBMC culture with coronavirus spike peptide pools or control peptides (ViraFEST assay). Cultured CD4+ T cell DNA was sequenced using the Oncomine TCR Beta short-read assay. TCRdb re-called the PCR reads with MiXCR, one entry per CDR3 protein. The table includes some 14,000 distinct CDR3 sequences, 51% detected once. What was sequenced was CD4+ T cells from blood, cultured in vitro. The receptor set was obtained from a human donor who had recovered from COVID-19.

This clonotype was detected only a few times. This chain uses TRBV6-1 with TRBJ2-2; 11 bases map to TRBD2. Trimming removed 6 bases from V and 5 bases from J; junction bases left unmatched: 17. The length of the CDR3 is 19 residues. Per the germline V gene, CDR1 is MNHNS and CDR2 is SASEGT. For the CDR3, the DNA is TGTGCCAGCAGGCCCGCGGGACTAGCGGCCTTACGGGGGACCGGGGAGCTGTTTTTT. Amino acid sequence: CASRPAGLAALRGTGELFF.

This clonotype occurred once. The rearrangement uses TRBV7-3 and TRBJ2-7; 8 bases are shared with TRBD1. Germline values: CDR1 SGHTA, CDR2 FQGTGA. The junction had 6 bases not matched to a gene; V was cut back by 2 bases and J by 6 bases. This CDR3 contains 14 residues. The CDR3: CASSLQAGGGEQYF. CDR3 DNA: TGTGCCAGCAGCTTACAGGCAGGGGGCGGCGAGCAGTACTTC. Variable domain in full (rest from reference TRBV7-3 and TRBJ2-7): GAGVSQTPSNKVTEKGKYVELRCDPISGHTALYWYRQSLGQGPEFLIYFQGTGAADDSGLPNDRFFAVRPEGSVSTLKIQRTERGDSAVYLCASSLQAGGGEQYFGPGTRLTVT.

The gene calls are TRBV24-1 and TRBJ1-3, with D hard to call. The CDR3 has 14 residues. Looked up from germline, CDR1 is KGHDR and CDR2 is SFDVKD. V was pared by 6 bases and J by 0 bases, with 8 bases between. The CDR3 nucleotides are TGTGCCACCAGTAGTGCGGACTCTGGAAACACCATATATTTT. Translating gives CATSSADSGNTIYF.

The chain joins TRBV2 to TRBJ2-1; D not resolved. V lost 6 bases, J lost 6 bases, and 9 bases lay in between. The CDR3 sequence is 12 residues long. Germline lookup yields CDR1 SNHLY and CDR2 FYNNEI. CDR3 residues: CASRDPGNEQFF. Written as DNA, the CDR3 is TGTGCCAGCAGGGACCCGGGCAATGAGCAGTTCTTC.

The chain employs TRBV7-2 and TRBJ1-2, with D hard to call. V gave up 2 bases and J gave up 4 bases, with 14 bases separating them. Germline CDR1 and CDR2: SGHTA and FQGNSA. The CDR3 is 15 amino acids. CDR3 region: CASSLSGSQVYGYTF. CDR3 sequence (DNA): TGTGCCAGCAGCTTAAGCGGCAGCCAGGTCTATGGCTACACCTTC.

The chain uses TRBV19 and TRBJ2-1; D may be TRBD1 or TRBD2 (5 bases each). The CDR3 loop spans 18 amino acids. CDR1 LNHDA and CDR2 SQIVND come from the germline V gene (reference sequence). Trimming removed 9 bases from V and 1 base from J, with 25 bases in between. CDR3 coding DNA: TGTGCCAGCCACAGCCGGGGCCAATCGGCAGGGTCCTACAATGAGCAGTTCTTC. It codes for CASHSRGQSAGSYNEQFF.

V usage is TRBV27 and J usage is TRBJ2-2, with D perhaps TRBD1 (5 bases). This CDR3 contains 16 residues. V lost 0 bases and J 0 bases, leaving 8 bases between the germline ends. Per germline, CDR1 MNHEY and CDR2 SMNVEV (reference sequence). In DNA, the CDR3 is TGTGCCAGCAGTTTATCTGGCAGGGCGAACACCGGGGAGCTGTTTTTT. It yields the protein CASSLSGRANTGELFF.

This clonotype was counted between two and nine times. The chain couples TRBV20-1 to TRBJ1-2; tentative D call: TRBD1 (5 bases). The CDR3 covers 12 residues. The germline V gene has CDR1 DFQATT and CDR2 SNEGSKA (reference sequence). Trimming took off 8 bases at V and 8 bases at J, with 18 bases between the two ends. Here the CDR3 DNA reads TGCAGTCCCGGCGCGGGGACGAGGGGCTACACCTTC. Translated: CSPGAGTRGYTF.

The chain has TRBV28 and TRBJ2-2; possibly TRBD1 for D (6 bases). V was clipped by 5 bases and J by 12 bases, with 19 bases between them. The length of the CDR3 is 14 residues. Germline CDR1 is MDHEN and CDR2 is SYDVKM. CDR3 sequence reads: CASSTTRQVGKLFF. CDR3 nucleotides: TGTGCCAGCAGTACGACCAGACAGGTTGGGAAGCTGTTTTTT.

The J gene is TRBJ2-5, the V gene TRBV30; no firm D call. The CDR3 is 11 residues long. Germline values: CDR1 GTSNPN, CDR2 SVGIG (reference sequence). V was shortened by 0 bases and J by 3 bases, with 2 bases between the two germline ends. CDR3 region: CAWSVKETQYF. CDR3 DNA: TGTGCCTGGAGTGTCAAAGAGACCCAGTACTTC.

This clonotype was seen only a few times. CDR3 DNA: TGTGCCACGGCCGGGGGATCCTACGAGCAGTACTTC. This gives the protein CATAGGSYEQYF. The rearrangement joins TRBV19 to TRBJ2-7, with D perhaps matching TRBD2 (6 bases). From germline, CDR1 is LNHDA and CDR2 SQIVND (reference sequence). Trimming took off 10 bases at V and 1 base at J, with 11 bases between the two ends. This CDR3 comprises 12 residues. Variable domain in full (rest from reference TRBV19 and TRBJ2-7): DGGITQSPKYLFRKEGQNVTLSCEQNLNHDAMYWYRQDPGQGLRLIYYSQIVNDFQKGDIAEGYSVSREKKESFPLTVTSAQKNPTAFYLCATAGGSYEQYFGPGTRLTVT.

V usage is TRBV20-1 and J usage is TRBJ1-5; D not certain. Trimming took off 0 bases at V and 6 bases at J, with 21 bases between the two ends. CDR1 and CDR2 from the germline V gene are DFQATT and SNEGSKA (reference sequence). The CDR3 runs to 17 residues. CDR3 residues: CSAREAGSHRGVQPQHF. The CDR3, as DNA: TGCAGTGCTAGAGAGGCGGGGTCGCATAGAGGAGTTCAGCCCCAGCATTTT.

This clonotype was recorded a few times. CDR3 in DNA: TGCAGTGCTCACTCCCTATCCATGAATCAGCCCCAGCATTTT. Translated, it gives CSAHSLSMNQPQHF. The J gene is TRBJ1-5, the V gene TRBV20-1; no definite D call. V was shortened by 5 bases and J by 4 bases, with 15 bases between the two germline ends. From germline, CDR1 is DFQATT and CDR2 SNEGSKA (reference sequence). The CDR3 spans 14 residues.

The chain uses TRBV11-2 and TRBJ2-3; D not certain. Germline V CDR1 and CDR2: SGHAT, FQNNGV. With 6 bases removed from V and 3 bases from J, the gap between germline ends came to 10 bases. This CDR3 is built from 13 residues. CDR3 DNA: TGTGCCAGCAGACCTACTACTACAGATACGCAGTATTTT. This translates into CASRPTTTDTQYF.

The chain's CDR3 is CASSIGRGRSPLHF. DNA of the CDR3: TGTGCCAGTAGTATCGGCAGGGGGAGGTCACCCCTCCACTTT. The genes are TRBV19 and TRBJ1-6, with TRBD1 identical over 7 bases. Germline CDR1 and CDR2: LNHDA and SQIVND (reference sequence). The CDR3 totals 14 residues. The junction had 6 bases not matched to a gene; V was cut back by 3 bases and J by 10 bases.

This clonotype was counted only a few times. The V call is TRBV6-5, the J call TRBJ1-1; unclear D gene. The germline V gene has CDR1 MNHEY and CDR2 SVGAGI. With 4 bases removed from V and 0 bases from J, the gap between germline ends came to 15 bases. This CDR3 has 16 residues. CDR3 coding DNA: TGTGCCAGCAGTTCAAAGAAAGGGTACCTGAACACTGAAGCTTTCTTT. Translating it yields CASSSKKGYLNTEAFF.

This clonotype was recorded a few times. V and J are TRBV20-1 and TRBJ1-5; 9 bases align to TRBD1. Trimming cost V 5 bases and J 6 bases; bases outside gene matches: 8. This CDR3 is built from 14 residues. Germline lookup yields CDR1 DFQATT and CDR2 SNEGSKA (reference sequence). The CDR3 reads CSALGQGQGQPQHF. CDR3 sequence (DNA): TGCAGTGCTTTAGGACAGGGGCAAGGTCAGCCCCAGCATTTT.

The chain uses TRBV27 and TRBJ2-3; 7 positions agree with TRBD2. This CDR3 has 15 amino acids. J was trimmed by 1 base and V by 5 bases; bases with no gene match: 6. CDR1 and CDR2 from the germline V gene are MNHEY and SMNVEV (reference sequence). The CDR3 bases are TGTGCCAGCAGTCCCCGCGGGAGTCGCACAGATACGCAGTATTTT. It encodes CASSPRGSRTDTQYF.

As for this clonotype: One end of the junction varies from germline; a read error may be responsible. The gene calls are TRBV18 and TRBJ1-5; D uncertain. CDR1 is KGHSH, CDR2 LQKENI, per germline. The CDR3 is 13 amino acids. The CDR3 nucleotides read TGTGCCGGCTCAGCCTCTGGTCATCAGCCCCAGCATTTT. Translated, it gives CAGSASGHQPQHF.

The rearrangement uses TRBV25-1 and TRBJ2-2; 8 bases map to TRBD2. This CDR3 is built from 14 residues. After removal of 7 bases from V and 6 bases from J, the junction contained 7 bases not matched to a gene. From germline, CDR1 is MGHDK and CDR2 SYGVNS. The CDR3 DNA reads as TGTGCCAGCAATGGAGCGGGAGAGGCCGGGGAGCTGTTTTTT. Amino acid sequence: CASNGAGEAGELFF.

This clonotype was found a few times. This chain joins TRBV6-1 and TRBJ1-1, with D possibly matching TRBD1 (6 bases). The germline V gene encodes CDR1 MNHNS and CDR2 SASEGT. V gave up 6 bases and J gave up 1 base, with 15 bases separating them. This CDR3 region has 15 residues. The CDR3 DNA is TGTGCCAGCAGATTTTCGGGACACCCGAACACTGAAGCTTTCTTT. As protein: CASRFSGHPNTEAFF.

V usage is TRBV30 and J usage is TRBJ2-1, with D hard to call. V gave up 1 base and J gave up 7 bases, with 14 bases separating them. The CDR3 consists of 14 residues. The germline V gene encodes CDR1 GTSNPN and CDR2 SVGIG (reference sequence). The DNA for the CDR3 is TGTGCCTGGAGTGCCGCCGCAATTGGGAATGAGCAGTTCTTC. This sequence encodes CAWSAAAIGNEQFF.

The chain joins TRBV10-1 to TRBJ1-5; D gene ambiguous. This CDR3 is built from 12 residues. The germline V and J ends were trimmed by 7 bases and 5 bases, with 9 bases remaining between them. Germline V gene sequence: CDR1 WNHNN, CDR2 SYGVQD (reference sequence). Here the CDR3 reads CASTNGDQPQHF. CDR3 bases: TGCGCCAGCACAAATGGGGATCAGCCCCAGCATTTT.

The V call is TRBV7-2, the J call TRBJ1-1; 7 bases align to TRBD1. CDR1 SGHTA and CDR2 FQGNSA come from the germline V gene. The CDR3 runs to 16 residues. V lost 5 bases and J lost 4; bases outside the gene matches: 13. CDR3 in amino acids: CASSPEPDRVRTEAFF. The CDR3 DNA reads TGTGCCAGCAGCCCTGAACCCGACAGGGTTCGCACTGAAGCTTTCTTT.

The V gene is TRBV25-1, the J gene TRBJ1-6; D gene unclear. CDR1 and CDR2 (germline): MGHDK, SYGVNS. This CDR3 region has 14 residues. Trimming took off 4 bases at V and 10 bases at J, with 14 bases between the two ends. The CDR3 sequence is CASSAFLTPSPLHF. Written as DNA, the CDR3 is TGTGCCAGCAGTGCATTCCTTACCCCGTCACCCCTCCACTTT.

This clonotype occurred a few times. This rearrangement joins TRBV2 to TRBJ1-5, with D possibly TRBD1 on 6 matching bases. The V gene's germline CDR1 is SNHLY and CDR2 FYNNEI. The CDR3 has 15 amino acids. The V end was cut by 2 bases, the J end by 6 bases, with 14 bases between. CDR3 DNA sequence: TGTGCCAGCAGTGAACAGGGGCTTTCGGGTCAGCCCCAGCATTTT. This gives the protein CASSEQGLSGQPQHF.

A remark on this clonotype: A much larger clonotype is one base distant, so this may be a read error. The genes are TRBV20-1 and TRBJ1-1; no firm D call. V was trimmed by 5 bases and J by 6 bases, leaving 19 bases between them. The CDR3 sequence is 14 residues long. Per germline, CDR1 DFQATT and CDR2 SNEGSKA (reference sequence). The CDR3 reads CSAGGRVVGAEAFF. As DNA, the CDR3 is TGCAGTGCTGGAGGACGGGTCGTTGGCGCTGAAGCTTTCTTT.

The chain is built from TRBV30 and TRBJ1-5; TRBD1 is a possible D gene (6 bases). Germline assignment: CDR1 GTSNPN and CDR2 SVGIG (reference sequence). The CDR3 loop spans 14 amino acids. Between the trimmed V and J ends, which lost 3 bases and 7 bases, there was a span of 16 bases. The CDR3 DNA sequence: TGTGCCTGGAGCTTTAGACAGGCCACCCAGCCCCAGCATTTT. Amino acid sequence: CAWSFRQATQPQHF.

The rearrangement uses TRBV2 and TRBJ1-1; D is uncertain. CDR3 length: 13 amino acids. Germline V gives CDR1 SNHLY, CDR2 FYNNEI. Trimming cost V 3 bases and J 7 bases, with 12 bases left between them. CDR3 in amino acids: CASSERVRYEAFF. The CDR3 DNA sequence: TGTGCCAGCAGTGAGCGGGTAAGATATGAAGCTTTCTTT. Filled out from reference TRBV2 and TRBJ1-1, the complete variable domain reads EPEVTQTPSHQVTQMGQEVILRCVPISNHLYFYWYRQILGQKVEFLVSFYNNEISEKSEIFDDQFSVERPDGSNFTLKIRSTKLEDSAMYFCASSERVRYEAFFGQGTRLTVV.

This clonotype turned up a few times. V and J are TRBV10-2 and TRBJ1-1; D may be TRBD1 (5 bases). The germline V gene encodes CDR1 WSHSY and CDR2 SAAADI. The CDR3 spans 14 residues. Trimming took off 3 bases at V and 4 bases at J, with 12 bases between the two ends. The CDR3 is CASSDEGRGTEAFF. In DNA form, the CDR3 reads TGCGCCAGCAGTGACGAGGGGCGAGGCACTGAAGCTTTCTTT.

The chain carries TRBV27 and TRBJ1-2; TRBD1 agrees at 7 bases. The V segment lost 8 bases and the J segment 3 bases; nucleotides outside the gene matches: 12. CDR3 length: 15 residues. In germline, CDR1 is MNHEY, CDR2 SMNVEV (reference sequence). Written as DNA, the CDR3 is TGTGCCAGCCGCACTACAACAGGGGAATACTATGGCTACACCTTC. Protein sequence: CASRTTTGEYYGYTF.